A selection of T cell receptor beta chains follows, all from one sample in a study of cytomegalovirus exposure and HLA in healthy donors. TCRdb's table, derived via immunoSEQ multiplex PCR, lists solely in-frame clones and lacks some. The sample has some 84,000 clones, 55% to 70% seen once. Sequencing was done on a sample of PBMCs. The receptors here all came from a woman in her thirties or forties in good health and CMV-seropositive. CDR3s include the opening cysteine and the closing phenylalanine or tryptophan. The D gene is left open where the match is weak. Not every row has a clone size; where given, it reads once, few, many or a size class.

>14|-|TRBV2|TRBD2|TRBJ2-5
CASSVGSGTETQYF
TGTGCCAGCAGTGTTGGTAGCGGGACGGAGACCCAGTACTTC
>18|-|TRBV13|TRBD2|TRBJ2-3
CASSLGGRAGSRTDTQYF
TGTGCCAGCAGCTTAGGAGGGAGGGCCGGATCGAGGACAGATACGCAGTATTTT
>14|-|TRBV10-3|TRBD1|TRBJ1-1
CAMRGTVGETEAFF
TGTGCCATGAGAGGGACAGTAGGGGAGACTGAAGCTTTCTTT
>16|-|TRBV4-3|-|TRBJ2-2
CASSQVRDLNTGELFF
TGCGCCAGCAGCCAAGTTCGTGACTTAAACACCGGGGAGCTGTTTTTT
>16|few|TRBV19|-|TRBJ2-5
CASSRGFGAGQETQYF
TGTGCCAGTAGTAGGGGGTTCGGAGCGGGCCAAGAGACCCAGTACTTC
>15|-|TRBV7-6|TRBD2|TRBJ2-5
CASSPPGGWQETQYF
TGTGCCAGCAGCCCCCCGGGAGGGTGGCAAGAGACCCAGTACTTC
>15|-|TRBV6-5|TRBD1|TRBJ1-1
CASSYSGQGLAEAFF
TGTGCCAGCAGTTACTCAGGACAGGGGCTCGCTGAAGCTTTCTTT
>13|-|TRBV9|-|TRBJ2-1
CASSAADYNEQFF
TGTGCCAGCAGCGCTGCGGACTACAATGAGCAGTTCTTC
>16|few|TRBV5-1|TRBD2|TRBJ2-3
CASSLALAGSTDTQYF
TGCGCCAGCAGCTTGGCGCTAGCGGGATCCACAGATACGCAGTATTTT
>17|-|TRBV5-5|TRBD1|TRBJ1-5
CASSSGPRTGFRQPQHF
TGTGCCAGCAGCTCGGGTCCCCGGACAGGGTTTCGTCAGCCCCAGCATTTT
>13|-|TRBV7-9|-|TRBJ2-7
CASSHRWPYEQYF
TGTGCCAGCAGCCACAGGTGGCCCTACGAGCAGTACTTC
>13|-|TRBV7-3|TRBD2|TRBJ2-7
CASSFGGSYEQYF
TGTGCCAGCAGCTTCGGCGGGAGCTACGAGCAGTACTTC
>15|-|TRBV18|-|TRBJ1-1
CASSPLATPNTEAFF
TGTGCCAGCTCACCACTGGCGACACCGAACACTGAAGCTTTCTTT
>14|-|TRBV9|TRBD1|TRBJ2-4
CASSAGQGGSIQYF
TGTGCCAGCAGCGCGGGACAGGGGGGCAGCATTCAGTACTTC
>13|-|TRBV18|-|TRBJ1-2
CASSPPGGDGYTF
TGTGCCAGCTCACCACCAGGGGGTGATGGCTACACCTTC
>16|few|TRBV10-2|TRBD2|TRBJ2-7
CASTRTLSGGENEQYF
TGCGCCAGCACTCGTACCCTTAGCGGGGGGGAGAACGAGCAGTACTTC
>14|few|TRBV11-3|TRBD2|TRBJ2-1
CASSTSGLNNEQFF
TGTGCCAGCAGCACCTCGGGACTAAACAATGAGCAGTTCTTC
>15|-|TRBV5-5|-|TRBJ1-1
CASSLRDSGATEAFF
TGTGCCAGCAGCTTGAGAGATTCAGGGGCAACTGAAGCTTTCTTT
>16|few|TRBV4-3|-|TRBJ1-1
CASSQVGGGMNTEAFF
TGCGCCAGCAGCCAAGTAGGTGGGGGCATGAACACTGAAGCTTTCTTT
>16|-|TRBV7-8|-|TRBJ1-5
CASSSGQTYSNQPQHF
TGTGCCAGCAGCTCAGGACAGACTTATAGCAATCAACCCCAGCATTTT
>13|few|TRBV7-2|-|TRBJ1-2
CASSPRIVYGYTF
TGTGCCAGCAGCCCCAGGATTGTCTATGGCTACACCTTC
>14|-|TRBV6-5|-|TRBJ1-4
CATKDPGTQEKLFF
TGTGCCACCAAAGACCCCGGGACACAGGAAAAACTGTTTTTT
>15|-|TRBV18|TRBD2|TRBJ2-3
CASSPAGAPTDTQYF
TGTGCCAGCTCACCAGCGGGAGCACCCACAGATACGCAGTATTTT
>14|once|TRBV23-1|-|TRBJ2-7
CASSQRADRYEQYF
TGCGCCAGCAGTCAGAGGGCAGATCGGTACGAGCAGTACTTC
>16|-|TRBV7-2|-|TRBJ2-1
CASSPQGLLSYNEQFF
TGTGCCAGCAGCCCACAGGGACTACTCTCCTACAATGAGCAGTTCTTC
>17|few|TRBV27|TRBD2|TRBJ2-7
CASSLLSASGTPYEQYF
TGTGCCAGCAGTTTATTGTCGGCTAGCGGGACGCCCTACGAGCAGTACTTC
>14|once|TRBV28|-|TRBJ1-6
CASSLSQYNSPLHF
TGTGCCAGCAGTTTATCACAGTATAATTCACCCCTCCACTTT
>16|-|TRBV7-2|TRBD1|TRBJ1-3
CASSLALIGAGGTIYF
TGTGCCAGCAGCTTAGCGTTAATAGGAGCAGGGGGGACCATATATTTT
>18|few|TRBV7-2|TRBD1|TRBJ1-2
CASSLGPAPGQGFSGYTF
TGTGCCAGCAGCTTAGGCCCCGCCCCTGGACAGGGCTTTTCCGGCTACACCTTC
>13|few|TRBV7-5|-|TRBJ1-2
CVRSFLGGYGYTF
TGTGTCAGAAGCTTCTTAGGGGGCTATGGCTACACCTTC
>14|-|TRBV28|-|TRBJ1-3
CASRGGVFGNTIYF
TGTGCCAGCAGGGGAGGGGTATTCGGAAACACCATATATTTT
>15|-|TRBV5-1|-|TRBJ1-1
CASSLRTVGNTEAFF
TGCGCCAGCAGCTTACGGACAGTGGGGAACACTGAAGCTTTCTTT
>13|-|TRBV10-3|-|TRBJ1-2
CAISETAYYGYTF
TGTGCCATCAGTGAAACAGCCTACTATGGCTACACCTTC
>14|-|TRBV4-1|-|TRBJ2-7
CASNPDSPSHEQYF
TGCGCCAGCAACCCAGACTCCCCCTCCCACGAGCAGTACTTC
>17|few|TRBV19|TRBD1|TRBJ1-2
CASSPWTGVTTNYGYTF
TGTGCCAGTAGTCCCTGGACAGGGGTCACGACTAACTATGGCTACACCTTC
>16|-|TRBV7-6|-|TRBJ2-6
CASSRRIVSGANVLTF
TGTGCCAGCAGCCGTCGTATCGTCTCTGGGGCCAACGTCCTGACTTTC
>14|-|TRBV10-3|TRBD1|TRBJ2-5
CAINGQGAEETQYF
TGTGCCATCAATGGACAGGGGGCGGAGGAGACCCAGTACTTC
>16|-|TRBV13|TRBD1|TRBJ2-1
CASSLEGPGGYNEQFF
TGTGCCAGCAGCTTAGAGGGGCCAGGGGGTTACAATGAGCAGTTCTTC
>12|few|TRBV2|-|TRBJ2-1
CASSGMTDEQFF
TGTGCCAGCAGCGGGATGACCGATGAGCAGTTCTTC
>17|-|TRBV28|-|TRBJ2-1
CASSFGGAQGLLGEQFF
TGTGCCAGCAGTTTCGGGGGGGCACAGGGGTTACTGGGTGAGCAGTTCTTC
>16|once|TRBV6-5|TRBD1|TRBJ2-7
CASSYSATGYPYEQYF
TGTGCCAGCAGTTACTCTGCGACAGGGTACCCCTACGAGCAGTACTTC
>14|-|TRBV7-9|TRBD1|TRBJ1-1
CASSRGQSNTEAFF
TGTGCCAGCAGCCGGGGACAGTCGAACACTGAAGCTTTCTTT